This T cell receptor (beta chain) is from a study of T cell responses to AZD1222 COVID-19 vaccine. Overall study results and limits: Targets within unmutated variant regions were reportedly found for nearly half of spike-specific TCRs.

As to this clone: What it binds is not known.

Produced via immunoSEQ multiplex PCR; TCRdb's table is partial and in-frame only. The sample has approximately 90,000 clones; roughly 89% are singletons. Germline V CDR1 and CDR2: SEHNR, FQNEAQ (reference sequence). Trimming stripped 4 bases from V and 2 bases from J, with 11 bases between. The CDR3 extends over 15 amino acids. This sequence originates from an adult in good health. Sequenced here: peripheral blood, sampled on day 0 of AZD1222 vaccination. The chain recombines TRBV7-9 with TRBJ2-2; a weak D match, TRBD1 (5 bases). The CDR3 loop is CASSSRQLNTGELFF. The CDR3 DNA reads TGTGCCAGCAGCTCACGACAGCTAAACACCGGGGAGCTGTTTTTT.